This TCR beta chain was profiled in a study of blood T cell repertoires in COVID-19. Study summary: The origin of the acute and convalescent COVID-19 samples was the United States, Italy and Spain. From T cells, B-cell-depleted T cells, or PBMCs came the material, which was cDNA or gDNA.

CDR3 length equals 18 residues. V was cut by 6 bases and J by 0 bases, with 21 bases left in between. Germline V gives CDR1 MDHEN, CDR2 SYDVKM. The protocol was immunoSEQ multiplex PCR, while the TCRdb copy is restricted to in-frame clones and leaves out a portion. The sample holds more than 150,000 clones; over 75% are singletons and the top ten take approximately 13%. This receptor was identified in a man aged 50 to 59 who had recovered from COVID-19. Sequencing was performed on peripheral blood. The V and J genes are TRBV28 and TRBJ2-4, with D hard to call. For the CDR3, the DNA is TGTGCCAGCAGCCTACTTGGGTCAGGCAACATAGCCAAAAACATTCAGTACTTC. This codes for CASSLLGSGNIAKNIQYF. The full variable domain, in which reference TRBV28 and TRBJ2-4 provide the parts outside the CDR3, is DVKVTQSSRYLVKRTGEKVFLECVQDMDHENMFWYRQDPGLGLRLIYFSYDVKMKEKGDIPEGYSVSREKKERFSLILESASTNQTSMYLCASSLLGSGNIAKNIQYFGAGTRLSVL.